This T cell receptor beta chain is from a study of cytomegalovirus exposure and HLA in healthy donors. Study outcomes and limitations: Another analysis was done later, and it associated approximately 18,000 TCR beta sequences with HLA alleles at 0.05 false discovery rate.

The PCR made use of 60 Vbeta and 13 Jbeta primers. Here immunoSEQ multiplex PCR was the method, and the copy in TCRdb shows in-frame clones only, minus some. The sample has fewer than 200,000 clones, approximately 71% seen once. Germline loops: CDR1 LNHNV, CDR2 YYDKDF (reference sequence). This CDR3 contains 14 residues. Trimming removed 5 bases at V and 2 bases at J, with 10 bases between. This clone has a handful of counts. Its antigen is currently unknown. This chain links TRBV15 with TRBJ1-3; D is unresolved. The source material was PBMCs. The sequence was obtained from a woman aged 18 to 35 in good health and CMV-seropositive. The CDR3 coding sequence is TGTGCCACCAGCCCCCAGTTACCTGGAAACACCATATATTTT. This gives the protein CATSPQLPGNTIYF.